These 10 T cell receptor beta chains share one sample of origin, sequenced in a study of blood T cell repertoires in COVID-19. Method: immunoSEQ multiplex PCR; TCRdb's copy keeps in-frame clones and lacks some. Here the sample spans 200,000 to 300,000 clones, more than 70% being singletons. Sample: peripheral blood. The receptors were gathered from a woman aged 45 to 65 with acute or convalescent COVID-19.

This clone was recorded a few times. V and J are TRBV27 and TRBJ1-5, with TRBD1 matching 10 bases. The ends lost 5 bases at V and 5 bases at J; junction bases unmatched: 9. CDR3 length: 16 residues. Germline loops: CDR1 MNHEY, CDR2 SMNVEV (reference sequence). Here the CDR3 reads CASSPMDRGSYQPQHF. CDR3 sequence (DNA): TGTGCCAGCAGTCCGATGGACAGGGGGTCGTATCAGCCCCAGCATTTT.

This chain links TRBV27 with TRBJ1-5; the D is unclear. The ends were cut back, 1 base at V and 0 bases at J, with 7 bases in the middle. Germline CDR1 reads MNHEY; CDR2 reads SMNVEV (reference sequence). This CDR3 has 15 amino acids. The DNA for the CDR3 is TGTGCCAGCAGTTTATATCAGTATAGCAATCAGCCCCAGCATTTT. This translates into CASSLYQYSNQPQHF.

The table lists this clone with a count of one. The chain is built from TRBV2 and TRBJ2-7; 12 positions match TRBD2. Germline lookup yields CDR1 SNHLY and CDR2 FYNNEI. After removal of 7 bases from V and 0 bases from J, the junction contained 7 bases not matched to a gene. This CDR3 comprises 16 residues. As DNA, the CDR3 is TGTGCCAGCAAGGCTAGCGGGAGGGAGAGCTCCTACGAGCAGTACTTC. Protein sequence: CASKASGRESSYEQYF.

The CDR3 loop is CASSPRTGGPNQPQHF. As DNA, the CDR3 is TGTGCCAGCAGTCCTAGGACAGGGGGCCCTAATCAGCCCCAGCATTTT. This chain uses TRBV28 with TRBJ1-5; 11 positions match TRBD1. V shed 5 bases, J shed 4 bases, and the junction held 7 bases outside the gene matches. Germline V gene data show CDR1 as MDHEN and CDR2 as SYDVKM. The CDR3 length is 16 residues. Based on the CDR3 plus reference TRBV28 and TRBJ1-5, the full variable domain is DVKVTQSSRYLVKRTGEKVFLECVQDMDHENMFWYRQDPGLGLRLIYFSYDVKMKEKGDIPEGYSVSREKKERFSLILESASTNQTSMYLCASSPRTGGPNQPQHFGDGTRLSIL.

The V call is TRBV30, the J call TRBJ2-4; 10 bases map to TRBD1. In germline, CDR1 is GTSNPN, CDR2 SVGIG (reference sequence). V shed 4 bases and J 8 bases; nucleotides not matched to a gene: 8. The CDR3 sequence is 14 residues long. The CDR3, as DNA: TGTGCCTGGACGAAGACAGGGGGCTTGGACATTCAGTACTTC. Translated: CAWTKTGGLDIQYF.

V and J are TRBV24-1 and TRBJ2-2, with TRBD1 matching 9 bases. CDR1 and CDR2 from the germline V gene are KGHDR and SFDVKD. The CDR3 covers 16 residues. The ends lost 4 bases at V and 3 bases at J; junction bases unmatched: 5. The CDR3 is CATSETDRGDTGELFF. The CDR3 nucleotides are TGTGCCACCAGTGAAACCGACAGGGGGGACACCGGGGAGCTGTTTTTT.

The CDR3: CASSGGADEAFF. The CDR3, as DNA: TGTGCCAGCAGTGGGGGCGCGGATGAAGCTTTCTTT. The chain is built from TRBV27 and TRBJ1-1, with a tentative D call TRBD1 (6 bases). This CDR3 is built from 12 residues. Germline lookup yields CDR1 MNHEY and CDR2 SMNVEV (reference sequence). Trimming took 5 bases from V and 7 from J, leaving 11 bases between them.

The genes are TRBV9 and TRBJ2-1; 15 bases are shared with TRBD2. CDR3 size: 16 residues. The germline CDR1 and CDR2 sequences are SGDLS and YYNGEE. Losses at the gene ends were 4 bases for V and 9 bases for J; bases not matched to a gene: 8. CDR3 sequence (DNA): TGTGCCAGCAGCCCACTGGGACTAGCGGGAGGAGGTGAGCAGTTCTTC. Protein product: CASSPLGLAGGGEQFF.

This chain joins TRBV5-1 and TRBJ2-1; 8 bases map to TRBD2. Per the germline V gene, CDR1 is SGHRS and CDR2 is YFSETQ. With V trimmed by 0 bases and J by 11 bases, 7 bases remained unmatched. This CDR3 comprises 14 residues. This CDR3 is CASSLGVAGRQQFF. The CDR3 nucleotides are TGCGCCAGCAGCTTGGGAGTAGCGGGACGACAGCAGTTCTTC.

The gene calls are TRBV19 and TRBJ2-3; D might be TRBD1 (6 bases). Trimming removed 7 bases at V and 6 bases at J, with 14 bases between. The germline CDR1 and CDR2 sequences are LNHDA and SQIVND (reference sequence). The CDR3 runs 13 residues. CDR3 loop: CASNRDLPDTQYF. The CDR3 nucleotides read TGTGCCAGTAACAGGGACCTTCCCGATACGCAGTATTTT.